This T cell receptor beta chain came from a study of blood T cell repertoires in COVID-19. Overall study context: Specimens from acute and convalescent COVID-19 originated in the United States, Italy and Spain. T cells, B-cell-depleted T cells, or PBMCs provided the cDNA or gDNA that served as material.

In the authors' methods: Counts of nucleated cells, estimated from reference gene primer amplification, were obtained. This table comes from immunoSEQ multiplex PCR, and its TCRdb copy is limited to in-frame clones, with some not included. That table gives V, J and clone size, and the DNA gave D and trimming. This sample has 90,000 or so clones, with roughly 90% found just once. The CDR3 totals 14 residues. Germline V gene sequence: CDR1 LNHDA, CDR2 SQIVND (reference sequence). The V end was cut by 7 bases, the J end by 1 base, with 8 bases between. The chain is built from TRBV19 and TRBJ2-6; no clear D gene. The sequence was obtained from a man older than 75 with active or convalescent COVID-19. Sequencing used peripheral blood. The CDR3 DNA is TGTGCCAGTAATGGAGATTCTGGGGCCAACGTCCTGACTTTC. Translation gives CASNGDSGANVLTF.